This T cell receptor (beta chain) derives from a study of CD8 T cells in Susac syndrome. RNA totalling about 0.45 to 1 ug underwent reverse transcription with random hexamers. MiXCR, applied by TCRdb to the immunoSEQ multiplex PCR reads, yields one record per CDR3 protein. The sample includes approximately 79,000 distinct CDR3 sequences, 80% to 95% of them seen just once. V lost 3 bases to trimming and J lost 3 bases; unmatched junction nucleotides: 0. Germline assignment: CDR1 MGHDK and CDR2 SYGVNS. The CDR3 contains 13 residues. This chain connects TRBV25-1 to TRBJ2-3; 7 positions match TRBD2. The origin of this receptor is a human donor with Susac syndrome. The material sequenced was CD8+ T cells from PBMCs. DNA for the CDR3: TGTGCCAGCAGTGAGGGAGGGACAGATACGCAGTATTTT. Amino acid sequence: CASSEGGTDTQYF.